The 18 T cell receptor beta chains given below trace back to one sample, sequenced in a study of control samples from healthy donors and cancer patients. Method: immunoSEQ multiplex PCR; TCRdb's copy keeps in-frame clones and lacks some. The data contain 25,000 or so clones, 65% to 90% of them singletons. Material for sequencing was PBMCs. These receptors were taken from an older woman with head and neck cancer.

The chain carries TRBV3-1 (or the pseudogene TRBV3-2) and TRBJ1-5; possible D gene TRBD1, 5 bases. Germline V gives CDR1 LGHDT, CDR2 YNNKEL (reference sequence). The CDR3 consists of 14 residues. Trimming pared 0 bases from V and 6 bases from J, leaving 9 bases between. The CDR3, as DNA: TGTGCCAGCAGCCAAGATGGGGGGGGTCAGCCCCAGCATTTT. Translation gives CASSQDGGGQPQHF.

The V call is TRBV3-1 (or the pseudogene TRBV3-2), the J call TRBJ1-2; D is uncertain. Germline CDR1 and CDR2: LGHDT and YNNKEL (reference sequence). The CDR3 sequence is 14 residues long. V lost 0 bases and J lost 5, with 10 bases in between. CDR3 sequence reads: CASSQEVPIYGYTF. CDR3 coding DNA: TGTGCCAGCAGCCAAGAGGTGCCGATATATGGCTACACCTTC.

CDR3 region: CASSPLRESQAKNIQYF. CDR3 nucleotides: TGTGCCAGCAGCCCCCTCCGGGAAAGCCAAGCCAAAAACATTCAGTACTTC. The rearrangement joins TRBV14 to TRBJ2-4; tentative D call: TRBD2 (5 bases). The CDR3 extends over 17 amino acids. The V gene lost 4 bases and the J gene lost 0 bases, with 16 bases spanning the gap. Germline CDR1 is SGHDN and CDR2 is FVKESK. The full variable domain, completed using reference TRBV14 and TRBJ2-4, is EAGVTQFPSHSVIEKGQTVTLRCDPISGHDNLYWYRRVMGKEIKFLLHFVKESKQDESGMPNNRFLAERTGGTYSTLKVQPAELEDSGVYFCASSPLRESQAKNIQYFGAGTRLSVL.

The chain links TRBV6-4 to TRBJ1-1, with D unresolved. Looked up from germline, CDR1 is MRHNA and CDR2 is SNTAGT. V gave up 6 bases and J gave up 1 base, with 6 bases separating them. The length of the CDR3 is 12 residues. This chain's CDR3 is CASRGTNTEAFF. The DNA of the CDR3 is TGTGCCAGCAGAGGCACGAACACTGAAGCTTTCTTT.

By its share, this clone is medium-sized (0.01 to 0.1%). The CDR3 region has the DNA TGTGCCAGCAGCGTAGGGAATTCACCCCTCCACTTT. It specifies CASSVGNSPLHF. The gene calls are TRBV9 and TRBJ1-6; no clear D gene. The CDR3 is made up of 12 amino acids. The ends were cut back, 0 bases at V and 7 bases at J, with 2 bases in the middle. CDR1 and CDR2 (germline): SGDLS, YYNGEE.

This chain joins TRBV9 and TRBJ1-1; weak D call: TRBD1 (5 bases). V was pared by 4 bases and J by 0 bases, with 13 bases between. CDR3 length: 15 residues. CDR1 is SGDLS and CDR2 is YYNGEE in the germline V gene. CDR3 coding DNA: TGTGCCAGCAGCCCCCGGTCAGGGATGAACACTGAAGCTTTCTTT. Protein: CASSPRSGMNTEAFF.

The chain employs TRBV5-6 and TRBJ2-1, with 8 bases identical to TRBD1. With V trimmed by 4 bases and J by 3 bases, 6 bases remained unmatched. The germline CDR1 and CDR2 sequences are SGHDT and YYEEEE. The CDR3 loop spans 15 amino acids. The CDR3 sequence is CASSPDRVDYNEQFF. As DNA, the CDR3 is TGTGCCAGCAGCCCGGACAGGGTGGACTACAATGAGCAGTTCTTC. Filled out from reference TRBV5-6 and TRBJ2-1, the complete variable domain reads DAGVTQSPTHLIKTRGQQVTLRCSPKSGHDTVSWYQQALGQGPQFIFQYYEEEERQRGNFPDRFSGHQFPNYSSELNVNALLLGDSALYLCASSPDRVDYNEQFFGPGTRLTVL.

The sample holds one count of this clone. The chain employs TRBV2 and TRBJ2-3, with 10 bases identical to TRBD2. This CDR3 spans 16 amino acids. The J segment lost 0 bases and the V segment lost 5 bases, leaving 5 bases of the junction unmatched. In germline, CDR1 is SNHLY, CDR2 FYNNEI. CDR3: CASSKELAGSTDTQYF. The DNA of the CDR3 is TGTGCCAGCAGTAAAGAACTAGCGGGGAGCACAGATACGCAGTATTTT.

There are a few counts of this clone. V gene TRBV6-6 combines with J gene TRBJ1-2; TRBD1 agrees at 8 bases. Germline assignment: CDR1 MNHNY and CDR2 SVGAGI (reference sequence). This CDR3 has 15 residues. V was pared by 5 bases and J by 5 bases, with 10 bases of the junction left unmatched. CDR3 nucleotide sequence: TGTGCCAGCAGTAAATCCGGGACAGGAAATTATGGCTACACCTTC. Its translation: CASSKSGTGNYGYTF.

The V gene is TRBV9, the J gene TRBJ2-2, with D possibly being TRBD1 (6 bases). Germline CDR1 reads SGDLS; CDR2 reads YYNGEE. The CDR3 is made up of 15 amino acids. Trimming cost V 0 bases and J 3 bases, with 9 bases left between them. The CDR3 reads CASSVGQGYTGELFF. Written as DNA, the CDR3 is TGTGCCAGCAGCGTAGGGCAGGGGTACACCGGGGAGCTGTTTTTT.

V and J are TRBV5-1 and TRBJ1-1; D possibly corresponds to TRBD1 (6 bases). The CDR3 totals 13 residues. CDR1 SGHRS and CDR2 YFSETQ come from the germline V gene. Between the trimmed V and J ends, which lost 4 bases and 3 bases, there was a span of 10 bases. CDR3 amino acids: CASSSGGDTEAFF. DNA for the CDR3: TGCGCCAGCAGCAGCGGGGGCGACACTGAAGCTTTCTTT.

V usage is TRBV19 and J usage is TRBJ1-4, with D possibly matching TRBD1 (6 bases). The V end lost 5 bases, the J end lost 6 bases, and 16 bases lay between the germline ends. Germline CDR1 is LNHDA and CDR2 is SQIVND (reference sequence). The CDR3 contains 15 residues. CDR3 nucleotide sequence: TGTGCCAGTAGTCTCTCTAAGGGGGGAGATGAAAAACTGTTTTTT. It translates to CASSLSKGGDEKLFF.

V and J are TRBV12-3 or TRBV12-4 and TRBJ1-5; D ambiguous. The ends were cut back, 3 bases at V and 0 bases at J, with 0 bases in the middle. This CDR3 region has 12 residues. The CDR3 sequence: CASSFSNQPQHF. The CDR3 DNA reads TGTGCCAGCAGTTTTAGCAATCAGCCCCAGCATTTT.

This clone was found once. CDR3 DNA: TGTGCCAGCAGGCAGGGGGCTGGGGCCAACGTCCTGACTTTC. It yields the protein CASRQGAGANVLTF. The chain has TRBV6-4 and TRBJ2-6; 7 nucleotides line up with TRBD1. CDR3 length: 14 amino acids. The V and J ends lost 6 bases and 2 bases, in that order; junction bases with no gene match: 1. The germline V gene encodes CDR1 MRHNA and CDR2 SNTAGT.

CDR3 protein: CASSSGTGFGEQFF. CDR3 bases: TGCGCCAGCAGCTCCGGGACGGGTTTTGGTGAGCAGTTCTTC. The chain carries TRBV5-1 and TRBJ2-1; D tentatively fits TRBD1 or TRBD2 (5 bases each). V was pared by 3 bases and J by 9 bases, with 16 bases between. Germline CDR1 reads SGHRS; CDR2 reads YFSETQ. The length of the CDR3 is 14 residues.

The V call is TRBV20-1, the J call TRBJ2-4; D is undetermined. The CDR3 contains 12 residues. Germline V gives CDR1 DFQATT, CDR2 SNEGSKA (reference sequence). Trimming left V 3 bases short and J 8 bases short, with 11 bases between. The CDR3 here is CSASSGGDIQYF. As DNA, the CDR3 is TGCAGTGCTAGTTCCGGTGGGGACATTCAGTACTTC.

This clone was recorded only once. This chain connects TRBV4-3 to TRBJ2-1; 8 nucleotides match TRBD1. After removal of 1 base from V and 3 bases from J, the junction contained 5 bases not matched to a gene. The CDR3 runs to 16 residues. Germline lookup yields CDR1 LGHNA and CDR2 YSLEER. CDR3 nucleotides: TGCGCCAGCAGCCAAGGTTACAGGGGGTTCTACAATGAGCAGTTCTTC. It yields the protein CASSQGYRGFYNEQFF.

The V gene is TRBV9, the J gene TRBJ2-2, with D perhaps TRBD1 (6 bases). This CDR3 is 15 amino acids long. Germline lookup yields CDR1 SGDLS and CDR2 YYNGEE. The CDR3 bases are TGTGCGAGCCGGAGGACAGAGACTAACACCGGGGAGCTGTTTTTT. It translates to CASRRTETNTGELFF. The complete variable domain, with remaining parts taken from reference TRBV9 and TRBJ2-2, reads DSGVTQTPKHLITATGQRVTLRCSPRSGDLSVYWYQQSLDQGLQFLIQYYNGEERAKGNILERFSAQQFPDLHSELNLSSLELGDSALYFCASRRTETNTGELFFGEGSRLTVL.